Detailed here is one TCR beta chain. The sample originates from a study of blood T cell repertoires in COVID-19. Clones were sequenced by immunoSEQ multiplex PCR, and TCRdb holds only the in-frame ones, with some missing. Of about 310,000 clones detected, nearly 90% appear once; the ten largest clones hold around 1%. This receptor was obtained from a woman in her thirties or forties with COVID-19, enrolled during active disease. The sample consisted of peripheral blood.

CDR3 sequence: CASSLEGAPGNTIYF. CDR3 in DNA: TGTGCCAGCAGCTTAGAGGGGGCTCCTGGAAACACCATATATTTT. The chain couples TRBV7-8 to TRBJ1-3; TRBD1 aligns across 7 bases. Germline assignment: CDR1 SGHVS and CDR2 FQNEAQ. V lost 1 base, J lost 2 bases, and 2 bases stayed unmatched. CDR3 length: 15 residues.